This is a list of T cell receptor beta chains from one sample in a study of radiotherapy plus CTLA-4 blockade in lung cancer. Assay used: immunoSEQ multiplex PCR; TCRdb lists only in-frame clones, some missing. The sample contains more than 90,000 clones, roughly 80% of which appear only once. Sequencing was performed on peripheral blood, taken from a patient treated with radiotherapy plus ipilimumab. These receptors all stem from a human donor with non-small cell lung cancer who had a partial response to radiotherapy plus ipilimumab. CDR3s include the opening cysteine and the closing phenylalanine or tryptophan. Fields, in order: D gene, V gene, clone size, CDR3 length, J gene, CDR3 DNA, CDR3 protein. The D gene is left open where the match is weak. Size values are once, few and many counts, or a class for expanded clones, and some rows have none.

>.|TRBV6-6|.|12|TRBJ1-1
TGTGCCAGCAGACTGAGGCAGAATGAAGCTTTCTTT
CASRLRQNEAFF
>TRBD1|TRBV30|.|11|TRBJ2-7
TGTGCCTGGAGTATGGACAGGGTGATTTACTTC
CAWSMDRVIYF
>TRBD2|TRBV18|once|18|TRBJ2-1
TGTGCCAGCTCACCGGCGACCGGAGCGGGAGGGAATTACAATGAGCAGTTCTTC
CASSPATGAGGNYNEQFF
>TRBD2|TRBV19|few|15|TRBJ2-1
TGTGCCAGTAGTATAGGCAGCGGGAGCTACAATGAGCAGTTCTTC
CASSIGSGSYNEQFF
>.|TRBV27|few|17|TRBJ1-5
TGTGCCAGCAGTTTATCCCCCACCGGGACACAGAATCAGCCCCAGCATTTT
CASSLSPTGTQNQPQHF
>TRBD1|TRBV6-1|.|14|TRBJ2-7
TGTGCCAGCAGGCCGACAGGGATTGCCTACGAGCAGTACTTC
CASRPTGIAYEQYF
>TRBD1|TRBV6-1|.|12|TRBJ1-2
TGTGCCAGCAGAGGGACAGGCTATGGCTACACCTTC
CASRGTGYGYTF
>.|TRBV7-9|.|11|TRBJ2-5
TGTGCCAGCAGCTCTCAAGAGACCCAGTACTTC
CASSSQETQYF
>.|TRBV28|.|13|TRBJ1-5
TGTGCCAGCAGATCAGGGGGCAATCAGCCCCAGCATTTT
CASRSGGNQPQHF
>TRBD2|TRBV6-1|once|17|TRBJ2-1
TGTGCCAGCAGTGATACCCTAGCGGGAGGACCCTACAATGAGCAGTTCTTC
CASSDTLAGGPYNEQFF